The 5 T cell receptor beta chains listed next were all sequenced from one sample in a study of cytomegalovirus exposure and HLA in healthy donors. The PCR had 60 Vbeta and 13 Jbeta primers. Using immunoSEQ multiplex PCR, the repertoire was profiled, and TCRdb retains in-frame clones only, with some absent. The table lists approximately 160,000 clones, approximately 75% of them singletons. Material: PBMCs. The receptors shown here come from a woman aged 18-30 years in good health and CMV-seronegative.

The chain employs TRBV5-4 and TRBJ1-1, with 7 bases that match TRBD1. Germline V gene data show CDR1 as SGHNT and CDR2 as YYREEE (reference sequence). V was clipped by 4 bases and J by 1 base; unmatched bases: 7. The CDR3 totals 15 residues. Here the CDR3 reads CASSHRTGANTEAFF. The CDR3 nucleotides are TGTGCCAGCAGCCATCGGACAGGAGCGAACACTGAAGCTTTCTTT.

This clone was seen once. The genes are TRBV5-1 and TRBJ2-2, with D possibly matching TRBD1 (6 bases). Germline assignment: CDR1 SGHRS and CDR2 YFSETQ. Trimming left V 4 bases short and J 1 base short, with 8 bases between. The CDR3 loop spans 14 amino acids. The CDR3 here is CASSAQGNTGELFF. CDR3 nucleotide sequence: TGCGCCAGCAGCGCACAGGGGAACACCGGGGAGCTGTTTTTT.

As regards this clone: One end of the junction does not line up with germline, which may come from a read error. V and J are TRBV9 and TRBJ1-1, with a tentative D call TRBD1 (6 bases). Germline lookup yields CDR1 SGDLS and CDR2 YYNGEE. This CDR3 contains 17 residues. Here the CDR3 DNA reads TGTGCCGGCAGCAGAAGCGCGGACAGACGGGGGAACACTGAAGCTTTCTTT. Protein: CAGSRSADRRGNTEAFF.

V usage is TRBV27 and J usage is TRBJ2-2, with D perhaps TRBD1 (5 bases). V lost 6 bases and J lost 2, with 10 bases in between. CDR1 and CDR2 from the germline V gene are MNHEY and SMNVEV (reference sequence). This CDR3 region has 14 residues. The CDR3 DNA reads TGTGCCAGCAGCCCTCAGGGTAACACCGGGGAGCTGTTTTTT. Amino acid sequence: CASSPQGNTGELFF.

The chain uses TRBV19 and TRBJ1-5; TRBD1 might be the D (6 bases). The length of the CDR3 is 15 residues. V lost 6 bases to trimming and J lost 5 bases, with 17 bases between them. From germline, CDR1 is LNHDA and CDR2 SQIVND (reference sequence). Here the CDR3 DNA reads TGTGCCAGTAGGCCTCCAGGGGCACTTGATCAGCCCCAGCATTTT. Translated, it gives CASRPPGALDQPQHF.